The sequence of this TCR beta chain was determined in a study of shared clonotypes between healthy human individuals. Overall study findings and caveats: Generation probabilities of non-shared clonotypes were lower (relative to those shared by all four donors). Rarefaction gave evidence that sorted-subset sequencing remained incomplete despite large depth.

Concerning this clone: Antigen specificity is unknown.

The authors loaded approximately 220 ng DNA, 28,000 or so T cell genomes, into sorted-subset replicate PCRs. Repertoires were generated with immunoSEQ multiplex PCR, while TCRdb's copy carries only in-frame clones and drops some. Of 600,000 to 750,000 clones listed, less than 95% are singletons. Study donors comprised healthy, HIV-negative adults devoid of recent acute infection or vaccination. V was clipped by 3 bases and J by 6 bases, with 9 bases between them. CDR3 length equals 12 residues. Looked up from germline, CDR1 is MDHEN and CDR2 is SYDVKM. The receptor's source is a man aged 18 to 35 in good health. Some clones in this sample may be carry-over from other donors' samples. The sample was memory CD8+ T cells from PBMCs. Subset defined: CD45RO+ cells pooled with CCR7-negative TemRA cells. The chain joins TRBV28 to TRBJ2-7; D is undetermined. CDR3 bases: TGTGCCAGCAGTTTTGACAACCTCGAGCAGTACTTC. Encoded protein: CASSFDNLEQYF. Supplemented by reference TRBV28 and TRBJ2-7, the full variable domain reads DVKVTQSSRYLVKRTGEKVFLECVQDMDHENMFWYRQDPGLGLRLIYFSYDVKMKEKGDIPEGYSVSREKKERFSLILESASTNQTSMYLCASSFDNLEQYFGPGTRLTVT.